Described below is a single TCR beta chain sequence and its context. Original data processing: Reference gene primer amplification gave nucleated cell count estimates. TCRdb's copy holds only in-frame clones and misses some; the assay was immunoSEQ multiplex PCR. V and J calls and clone size come straight from that table; D and trimming were deduced from the DNA. Here the sample spans 65,000 to 85,000 clones, roughly 87% being singletons. This sample is drawn from a study of blood T cell repertoires in COVID-19. Study-level information: Whether acute or convalescent, the COVID-19 samples came from the United States, Italy and Spain.

The sequencing sample was made of peripheral blood. This TCR was sampled from a woman aged 18-29 years with acute or convalescent COVID-19.

The CDR3 DNA sequence: TGTGCCAGCAGCCAAGAGACAGGGGGAGATAATTCACCCCTCCACTTT. It translates to CASSQETGGDNSPLHF. This chain joins TRBV4-2 and TRBJ1-6; TRBD1 matches 9 bases. CDR1 LGHNA and CDR2 YNFKEQ come from the germline V gene. The CDR3 covers 16 residues. J lost 5 bases, V lost 0 bases, and 2 bases had no gene match.